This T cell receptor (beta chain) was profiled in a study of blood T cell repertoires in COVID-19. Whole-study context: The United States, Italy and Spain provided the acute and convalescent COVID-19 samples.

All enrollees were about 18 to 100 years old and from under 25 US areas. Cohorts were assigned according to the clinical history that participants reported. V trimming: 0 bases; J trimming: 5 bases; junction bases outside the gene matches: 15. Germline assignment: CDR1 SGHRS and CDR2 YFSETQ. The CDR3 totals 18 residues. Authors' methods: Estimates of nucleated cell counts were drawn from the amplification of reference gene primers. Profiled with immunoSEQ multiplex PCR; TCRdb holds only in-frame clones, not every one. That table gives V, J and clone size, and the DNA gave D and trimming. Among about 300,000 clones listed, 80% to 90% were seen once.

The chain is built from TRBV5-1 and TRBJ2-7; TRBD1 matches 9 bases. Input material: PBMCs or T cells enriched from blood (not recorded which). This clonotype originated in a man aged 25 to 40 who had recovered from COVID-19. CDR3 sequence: CASSLEGDTGGFVHEQYF. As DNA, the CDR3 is TGCGCCAGCAGCTTGGAAGGGGATACAGGGGGCTTTGTCCACGAGCAGTACTTC.